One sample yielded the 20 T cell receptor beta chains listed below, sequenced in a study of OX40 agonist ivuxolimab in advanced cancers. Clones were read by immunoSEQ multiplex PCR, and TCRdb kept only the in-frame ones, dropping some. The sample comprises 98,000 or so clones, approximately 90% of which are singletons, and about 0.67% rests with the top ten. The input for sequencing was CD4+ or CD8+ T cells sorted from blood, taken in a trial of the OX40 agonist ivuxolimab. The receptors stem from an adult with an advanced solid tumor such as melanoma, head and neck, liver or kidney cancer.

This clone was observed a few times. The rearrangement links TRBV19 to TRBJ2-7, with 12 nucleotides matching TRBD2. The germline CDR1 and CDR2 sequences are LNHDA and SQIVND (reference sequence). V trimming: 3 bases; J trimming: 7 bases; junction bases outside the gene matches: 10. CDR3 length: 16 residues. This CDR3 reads CASSMVLAGGPWEQYF. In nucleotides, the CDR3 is TGTGCCAGTAGTATGGTACTAGCGGGGGGCCCTTGGGAGCAGTACTTC.

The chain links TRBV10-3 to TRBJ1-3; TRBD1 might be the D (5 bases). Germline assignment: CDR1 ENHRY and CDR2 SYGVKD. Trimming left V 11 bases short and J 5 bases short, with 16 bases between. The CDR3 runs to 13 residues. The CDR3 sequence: CAVLWGMRNTIYF. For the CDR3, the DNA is TGTGCCGTCCTCTGGGGGATGAGAAACACCATATATTTT.

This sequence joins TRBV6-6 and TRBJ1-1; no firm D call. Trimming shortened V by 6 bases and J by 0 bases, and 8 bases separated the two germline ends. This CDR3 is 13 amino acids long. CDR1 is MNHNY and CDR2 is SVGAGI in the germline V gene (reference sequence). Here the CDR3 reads CASRSGLNTEAFF. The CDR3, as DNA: TGTGCCAGCAGAAGTGGCCTGAACACTGAAGCTTTCTTT.

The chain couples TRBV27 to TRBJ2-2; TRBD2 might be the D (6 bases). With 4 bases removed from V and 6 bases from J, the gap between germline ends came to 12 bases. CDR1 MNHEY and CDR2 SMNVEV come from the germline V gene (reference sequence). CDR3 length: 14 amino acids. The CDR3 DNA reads TGTGCCAGCAGTTGGGGGGAGCAGGCCGGGGAGCTGTTTTTT. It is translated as CASSWGEQAGELFF.

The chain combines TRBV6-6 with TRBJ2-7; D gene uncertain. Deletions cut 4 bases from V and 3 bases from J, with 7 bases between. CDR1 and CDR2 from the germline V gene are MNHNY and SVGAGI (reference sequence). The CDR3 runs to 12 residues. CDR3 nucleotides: TGTGCCAGCAGTTTACAGAACTACGAGCAGTACTTC. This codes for CASSLQNYEQYF.

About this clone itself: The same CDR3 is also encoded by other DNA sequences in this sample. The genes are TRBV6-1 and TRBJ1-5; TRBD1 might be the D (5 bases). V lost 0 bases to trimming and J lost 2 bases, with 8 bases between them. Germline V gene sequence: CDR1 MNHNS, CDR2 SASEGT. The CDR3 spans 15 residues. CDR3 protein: CASSEAGGGNQPQHF. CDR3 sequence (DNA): TGTGCCAGCAGTGAAGCGGGAGGGGGCAATCAGCCCCAGCATTTT.

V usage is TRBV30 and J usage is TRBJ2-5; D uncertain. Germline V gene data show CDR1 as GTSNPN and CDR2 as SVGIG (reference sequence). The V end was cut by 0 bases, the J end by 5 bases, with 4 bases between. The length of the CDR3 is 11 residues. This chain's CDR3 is CAWSVPETQYF. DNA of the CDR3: TGTGCCTGGAGTGTACCGGAGACCCAGTACTTC.

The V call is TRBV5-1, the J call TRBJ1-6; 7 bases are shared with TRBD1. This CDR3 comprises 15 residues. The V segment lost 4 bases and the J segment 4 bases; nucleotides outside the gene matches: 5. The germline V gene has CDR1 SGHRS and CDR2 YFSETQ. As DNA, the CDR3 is TGCGCCAGCAGCCGGGACAGCGTTTATAATTCACCCCTCCACTTT. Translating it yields CASSRDSVYNSPLHF. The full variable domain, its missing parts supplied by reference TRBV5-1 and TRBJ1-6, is KAGVTQTPRYLIKTRGQQVTLSCSPISGHRSVSWYQQTPGQGLQFLFEYFSETQRNKGNFPGRFSGRQFSNSRSEMNVSTLELGDSALYLCASSRDSVYNSPLHFGNGTRLTVT.

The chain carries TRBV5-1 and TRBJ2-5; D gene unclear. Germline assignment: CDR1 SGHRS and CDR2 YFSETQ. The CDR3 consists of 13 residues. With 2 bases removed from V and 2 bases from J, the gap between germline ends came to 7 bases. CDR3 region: CASSFASQETQYF. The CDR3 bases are TGCGCCAGCAGCTTTGCCAGTCAAGAGACCCAGTACTTC.

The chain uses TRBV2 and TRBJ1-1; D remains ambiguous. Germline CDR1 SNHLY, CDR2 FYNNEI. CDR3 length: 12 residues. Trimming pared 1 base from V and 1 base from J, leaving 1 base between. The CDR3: CASSEGNTEAFF. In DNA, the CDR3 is TGTGCCAGCAGTGAAGGGAACACTGAAGCTTTCTTT.

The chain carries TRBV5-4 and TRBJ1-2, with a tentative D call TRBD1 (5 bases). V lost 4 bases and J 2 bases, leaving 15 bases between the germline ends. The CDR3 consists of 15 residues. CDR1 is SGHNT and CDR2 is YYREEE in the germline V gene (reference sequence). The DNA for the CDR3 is TGTGCCAGCAGCCTACCATTAGGACAAAACTATGGCTACACCTTC. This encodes CASSLPLGQNYGYTF.

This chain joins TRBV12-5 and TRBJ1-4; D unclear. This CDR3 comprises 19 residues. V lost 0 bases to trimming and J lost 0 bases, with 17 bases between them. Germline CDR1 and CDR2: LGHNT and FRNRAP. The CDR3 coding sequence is TGTGCTAGTGGTTTGGTGTTCAACAGCCCAGTTGCAACTAATGAAAAACTGTTTTTT. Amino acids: CASGLVFNSPVATNEKLFF.

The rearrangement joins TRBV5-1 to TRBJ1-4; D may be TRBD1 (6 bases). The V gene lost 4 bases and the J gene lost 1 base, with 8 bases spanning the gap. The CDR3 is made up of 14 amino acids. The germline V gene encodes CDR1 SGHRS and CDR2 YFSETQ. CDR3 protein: CASSKDRTNEKLFF. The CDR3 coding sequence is TGCGCCAGCAGCAAGGACAGAACTAATGAAAAACTGTTTTTT.

This CDR3 reads CASSDWGAYGYTF. CDR3 DNA sequence: TGTGCCAGCAGTGATTGGGGGGCCTACGGCTACACCTTC. The rearrangement uses TRBV2 and TRBJ1-2; maybe TRBD1 (6 bases). Germline V CDR1 and CDR2: SNHLY, FYNNEI. V was clipped by 3 bases and J by 8 bases, with 13 bases between them. The CDR3 has 13 amino acids.

CDR3 DNA: TGCGCCAGCAGGGGGACAGCCTATGGCTACACCTTC. Protein product: CASRGTAYGYTF. The genes are TRBV10-1 and TRBJ1-2, with 7 bases matching TRBD1. CDR1 WNHNN and CDR2 SYGVQD come from the germline V gene (reference sequence). This CDR3 comprises 12 residues. V gave up 6 bases and J gave up 4 bases; unmatched junction bases: 2.

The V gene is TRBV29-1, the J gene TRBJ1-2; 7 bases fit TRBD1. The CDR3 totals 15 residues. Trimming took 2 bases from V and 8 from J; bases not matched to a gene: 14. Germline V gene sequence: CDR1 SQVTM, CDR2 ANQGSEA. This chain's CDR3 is CSVEFSGGGAGGYTF. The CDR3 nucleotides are TGCAGCGTTGAATTCTCTGGAGGGGGCGCTGGAGGCTACACCTTC.

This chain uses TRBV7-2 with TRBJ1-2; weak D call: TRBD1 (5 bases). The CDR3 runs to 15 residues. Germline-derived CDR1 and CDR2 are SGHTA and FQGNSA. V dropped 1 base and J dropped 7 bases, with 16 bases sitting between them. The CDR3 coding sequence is TGTGCCAGCAGCTTAGAGTCGAGCGGAAGGGGTGGCTACACCTTC. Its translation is CASSLESSGRGGYTF.

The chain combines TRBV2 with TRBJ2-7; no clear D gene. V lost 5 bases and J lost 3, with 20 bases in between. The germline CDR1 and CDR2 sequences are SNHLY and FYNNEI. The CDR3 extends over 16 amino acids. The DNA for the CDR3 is TGTGCCAGCAGTCGAGGACGTACCCCTGGCTTCTACGAGCAGTACTTC. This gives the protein CASSRGRTPGFYEQYF.

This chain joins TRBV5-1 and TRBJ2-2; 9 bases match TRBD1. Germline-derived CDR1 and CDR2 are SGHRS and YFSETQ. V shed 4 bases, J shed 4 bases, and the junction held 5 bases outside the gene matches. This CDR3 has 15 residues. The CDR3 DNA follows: TGCGCCAGCAGCACCGGGACAGGGTCCACCGGGGAGCTGTTTTTT. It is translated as CASSTGTGSTGELFF.

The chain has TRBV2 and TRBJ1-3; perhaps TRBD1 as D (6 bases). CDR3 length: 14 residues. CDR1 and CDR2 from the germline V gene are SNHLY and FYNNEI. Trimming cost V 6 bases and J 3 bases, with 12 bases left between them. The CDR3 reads CASSPQGDGNTIYF. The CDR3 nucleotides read TGTGCCAGCAGCCCACAGGGAGATGGAAACACCATATATTTT.